This entry describes one T cell receptor (beta chain). The record originates from a study of T-cell reconstitution after alpha-beta-depleted transplantation in children. The CDR3 runs to 12 residues. Per germline, CDR1 GTSNPN and CDR2 SVGIG (reference sequence). The V end was cut by 2 bases, the J end by 5 bases, with 9 bases between. TCRbeta library preparation incorporated unique molecular identifiers. TCRdb passed the PCR reads through MiXCR, listing each CDR3 protein once. The sample includes around 340,000 distinct CDR3 sequences, 13% of them seen just once. The J gene is TRBJ2-5, the V gene TRBV30; D remains unclear. This clonotype was obtained from a human donor who donated a stem cell graft to a child with Fanconi anemia. Source: PBMCs, taken from the stem cell graft. CDR3 DNA: TGTGCCTGGAGTATGGGCGGTGAGACCCAGTACTTC. Encoded protein: CAWSMGGETQYF.